The source of this TCR beta chain is a study of shared clonotypes between healthy human individuals (dated by TCRdb to the early 2020s). Study-wide context: The cohort included three men and a couple of women between 18 and 49 years of age. Leukapheresis yielded between about 0.85 and 9 billion PBMCs per donor. For each donor, CD4 naive and CD4 memory were each run on three plates, CD8 naive on two plates, and CD8 memory on one plate. Blood TCR repertoires of five healthy adults were deeply sequenced to estimate repertoire size and the extent of clonotype sharing between individuals. Different laboratories and diverse techniques were used to prepare libraries and sequence TCR repertoires, to increase sequencing depth and limit assay-specific biases.

The donors were healthy, HIV-negative adults who had no recently reported acute infections or vaccinations. Every donor was a Caucasian adult living in Nashville, Tennessee, USA. Magnetic negative selection was used to enrich CD4+ T cells, after which naive cells were positively selected on CD45RA and the negative fraction became the memory subset. After blood collection by leukapheresis, PBMCs were isolated using Ficoll-Histopaque density gradient centrifugation and then cryopreserved in the vapor phase of liquid nitrogen. Analytical flow cytometry was used to check the purity and quantity of every magnetically sorted T cell population. Each sorted fraction had its genomic DNA isolated and then quantified by UV absorbance on a Nanodrop 2000c. V and J lose 0 bases and 7 bases, and a span of 10 bases separates them. Looking up the germline V gene yields CDR1 MGHRA and CDR2 YSYEKL. Including the terminal cysteine and phenylalanine, the CDR3 comprises 14 residues. Solely the CDR3 DNA is kept, with 42 bases framed from the first base.

Using the deep immunoSEQ assay, multiplex PCR amplified TCR CDR3 regions from genomic DNA. Genomic DNA extracted from each cell subset was distributed evenly over all wells of several immunoSEQ 96-well plates, and each plate served as one replicate. For sorted subsets, roughly 0.2 ug genomic DNA, equal to 30,000 or so T cell genomes, was loaded into each replicate PCR. The purified libraries were quantified using a Qubit 3.0 fluorometer, sized with a Bioanalyzer 2100, and then quantified again using the KAPA Library Quantification kit. Each immunoSEQ 96-well plate was sequenced on its own single-read 150-cycle Illumina NextSeq 550 flow cell. Per the original workflow: Because the immunoSEQ output included only junctional sequences and no quality scores, the filtering could not be the same as the filtering used for full-length reads. Sequences were annotated with PyIR, a Python wrapper for IgBLAST v1.9, using IMGT germline references to assign V/J genes and CDR3. Reads were filtered out if the reads had weak V/J assignments (E-value above 1e-6), no CDR3, stop codons, out-of-frame junctions, or ambiguous translated residues. V3J clonotypes were defined as sequences sharing an identical inferred V gene, J gene, and CDR3 amino acid sequence. Percentage overlap between repertoires was computed as shared unique clonotypes divided by the size of the smaller repertoire. Repertoire richness was assessed with RTK rarefaction, the Chao1 estimator, and Recon v2.1 estimates of unobserved clonotypes. OLGA was used to compute generation probabilities for all TCRbeta clonotypes that the gDNA method yielded from several donors. TCRdb's version of the immuneACCESS table is confined to in-frame rearrangements and falls short of the full clone set. An unresolved V gene accounts for under half of the shortfall where checked; the remainder is of unknown origin. V and J calls and clone size come straight from that table; D and trimming were deduced from the DNA. This sample gives more than 2 million clones in total; approximately 95% of them show up just once. The leading ten clones occupy 0.13% of the sample.

On this clone itself: Its antigen remains unidentified. Base qualities were left out, and no much larger clone turns up one base away.

What the authors observed across the whole study: Compared with non-shared clonotypes, the clonotypes found in all four sorted-subset donors had higher generation probabilities. Pairwise subsampling indicated that sequencing depth was expected to affect the degree of clonotype sharing among donors. Even with the large sequencing depth, rarefaction of the sorted-subset datasets indicated that sequencing was incomplete. Estimated clonotype richness was generally larger for naive than for memory subsets. Sampling was limited to blood, and TCR repertoires in tissue likely differ from TCR repertoires in blood. About 4.5% of naive CD4, 3.5% of naive CD8, around 2.3% of memory CD4, and roughly 0.4% of memory CD8 clonotypes were shared across a few donors. The genetic and exposure-history diversity represented was limited by the small number of donors.

The chain uses TRBV4-1 and TRBJ1-3; the D gene cannot be resolved reliably. This sequence originates from a man between 18 and 29 years old in good health. Material for sequencing was naive CD4+ T cells sorted from blood. The cell subset or site label on this specimen signifies: CD45RA+ positively selected. The DNA is TGCGCCAGCAGCCAAGATCCTCACGGGAACACCATATATTTT. Its amino acids are CASSQDPHGNTIYF.